This T cell receptor (beta chain) was recorded in a study of T-cell memory formation after mild COVID-19 (dated by TCRdb to about 2021). Notes on the research overall: TCR sequence clusters from the two donors were largely donor specific. In two donors, T-cell clones that expanded and contracted after mild COVID-19 were followed by sequencing TCRalpha and TCRbeta repertoires longitudinally. The cohort comprised two young, previously healthy adult volunteers, one female and one male. What the study reported, not specific to this receptor: The study covered only a couple of mild cases, and larger cohorts including severe cases with pre-infection samples were considered necessary. From day 15 to 85, contracting clones showed balanced CD4/CD8 phenotypes, whereas a second wave of clones that expanded from day 15 to 37 leaned towards CD4+. Some responding clones were found in pre-infection memory, which suggests that pre-existing cross-reactive memory T cells took part in the SARS-CoV-2 response. SARS-CoV-2 specificity was not confirmed for the second-wave clones peaking on day 37. Contracting CD4+ clones were found mainly in CM and EM memory subsets, while CD8+ clones were enriched in EMRA.

Ficoll-Paque density gradient centrifugation was the method used to isolate PBMCs. For CDR1 and CDR2, the germline V gene (reference sequence) lists GTSNPN and SVGIG. Cut back by 5 bases and 2 bases, the V and J ends lie 16 bases apart. The CDR3 holds 15 amino acids from the cysteine to the phenylalanine. Only the CDR3 region is kept as DNA, spanning 45 bases read in frame from base 1. The instrument was an Illumina NovaSeq 6000. Using 5'RACE with constant-segment primers, TCRalpha and TCRbeta cDNA libraries were constructed, with sample barcodes and unique molecular identifiers added in the process. RNA was extracted from every sample with Trizol reagent. The libraries were amplified in two PCR steps, and the second step added a second sample barcode and Illumina TruSeq adapters. Sequencing of libraries was performed on an Illumina NovaSeq with 2 x 150 bp paired-end reads. Processing in the source paper ran as follows. Demultiplexing of reads and collapsing into UMI-guided consensus sequences were performed with migec v1.2.7. With mixcr v2.1.11, UMI consensuses were aligned to TRA and TRB V and J templates and assembled into clonotypes. A clonotype was counted as expanded or contracted only when both edgeR and NoisET called the clonotype significant, with the noise models trained on biological replicates. For edgeR calls, a false discovery rate-adjusted p below 0.01 and a log2 fold-change threshold of 1 were applied. As an exploratory analysis of dynamics, max-normalized trajectories of the 1000 most abundant clonotypes were examined with PCA combined with hierarchical clustering. The CD4 or CD8 phenotype of responding clones was assigned using the separately sequenced CD4+ and CD8+ repertoires. TCRdb passed the public sequencing reads through fastp at Q25 and MiXCR, retaining productive beta sequences. Rows are unified per CDR3 protein, each entry keeping the most common DNA and genes. TCRdb, not the authors, supplied the V and J calls. In all, the sample holds some 190,000 distinct CDR3 sequences, and 18% of those were seen once. The biggest ten clones account for about 2.4% of the sample.

Concerning this clonotype itself: The antigen this receptor binds is unknown. No base quality information exists; no much larger clone differs at one position.

The sequenced sample consisted of PBMCs or a T cell subset sorted from them (not recorded which). The receptor was derived from an adult woman who had mild COVID-19 (a few samples of this study predate the infection). The sample titles of this study are shuffled in the database, so cell type and time point are left out; the donor was told from shared clones. The sequence links TRBV30 to TRBJ1-5, with no D gene named confidently. The CDR3 amino acid sequence is: CAWVDKGGGNQPQHF. In nucleotide form, the sequence is TGTGCCTGGGTCGACAAGGGCGGAGGCAATCAGCCCCAGCATTTT. Beyond the CDR3, the reference TRBV30 and TRBJ1-5 genes provide the residues; the full variable domain reads: SQTIHQWPATLVQPVGSPLSLECTVEGTSNPNLYWYRQAAGRGLQLLFYSVGIGQISSEVPQNLSASRPQDRQFILSSKKLLLSDSGFYLCAWVDKGGGNQPQHFGDGTRLSIL.